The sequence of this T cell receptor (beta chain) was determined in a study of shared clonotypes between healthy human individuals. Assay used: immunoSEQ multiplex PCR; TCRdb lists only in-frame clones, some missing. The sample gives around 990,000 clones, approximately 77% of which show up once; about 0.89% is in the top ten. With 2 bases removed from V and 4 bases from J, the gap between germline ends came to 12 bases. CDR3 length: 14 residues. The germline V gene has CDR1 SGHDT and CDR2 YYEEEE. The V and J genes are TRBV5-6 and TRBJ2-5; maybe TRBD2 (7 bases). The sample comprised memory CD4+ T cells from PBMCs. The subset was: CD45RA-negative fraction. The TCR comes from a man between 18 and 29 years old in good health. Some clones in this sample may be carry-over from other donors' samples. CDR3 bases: TGTGCCAGCAGCTTTCGGGGAGGGGGAGAGACCCAGTACTTC. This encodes CASSFRGGGETQYF.